The next 32 T cell receptor beta chains were all read from a single sample in a study of T cells in women clearing cervical HPV infection (dated by TCRdb to 2017 to 2018). Receptors were amplified or captured by the immunoSEQ multiplex PCR assay. TCRdb mirrors the immuneACCESS table, restricted to in-frame sequences. Some clones are absent from its copies; in checked studies, under half trace to an unresolved V gene, and the reason for the others is unknown. The sample table records around 30,000 clones. The leading ten clones occupy approximately 2.9% of the sample. The sample consisted of blood buffy coat. These receptors were collected from a woman between 18 and 69 years old with a cervical HPV16 infection that either progressed to CIN3+ or cleared (not recorded which).

On this clone: The missing CDR3 end, 3 residues past where the read stops, is filled in from the germline J gene. The chain couples TRBV18 to TRBJ2-2; possible D gene TRBD1, 5 bases. In germline, CDR1 is KGHSH, CDR2 LQKENI. The CDR3 is 15 amino acids. V gave up 3 bases and J gave up 6 bases, with 14 bases separating them. CDR3 region: CASSPYQGRAGELFF. The part of the CDR3 DNA that was read is TGTGCCAGCTCACCCTACCAGGGTAGGGCCGGGGAG.

With regard to this clone: The read ends 3 residues shy of where the CDR3 ends; the end is completed using the germline J gene. The genes are TRBV10-3 and TRBJ2-1; 12 positions agree with TRBD2. The CDR3 is 15 residues long. Germline CDR1 ENHRY, CDR2 SYGVKD. V was clipped by 4 bases and J by 9 bases; unmatched bases: 7. CDR3 in amino acids: CAISASGRAGGEQFF. CDR3 bases read: TGTGCCATCAGTGCTAGCGGGAGGGCCGGAGGTGAG.

The chain's CDR3 is CATSENRGNSPLHF. CDR3 DNA (partial): TGTGCCACCAGTGAGAACAGGGGAAATTCACCC. The rearrangement links TRBV24-1 to TRBJ1-6; the match to TRBD1 covers 7 bases. The read ends 3 residues shy of where the CDR3 ends; the end is completed using the germline J gene. Germline V gives CDR1 KGHDR, CDR2 SFDVKD. This CDR3 region has 14 residues. V lost 4 bases to trimming and J lost 7 bases; unmatched junction nucleotides: 3.

As regards this clone: With the read ending 3 residues before the CDR3 end, the germline J gene is used to fill in that end. The rearrangement links TRBV20-1 to TRBJ2-2; 8 bases fit TRBD1. The CDR3 is 14 amino acids. Germline CDR1 is DFQATT and CDR2 is SNEGSKA (reference sequence). After removal of 5 bases from V and 4 bases from J, the junction contained 6 bases not matched to a gene. CDR3 protein: CSAPITGGTGELFF. CDR3 DNA (partial): TGCAGTGCTCCAATAACAGGGGGCACCGGGGAG.

With respect to this clone: The CDR3 end lies 3 residues beyond the end of the read and is filled in from the germline J gene. This sequence joins TRBV6-2 or TRBV6-3 and TRBJ1-1; possibly TRBD1 for D (6 bases). CDR1 is MNHEY, CDR2 SVGEGT, per germline. V lost 5 bases and J lost 3, with 16 bases in between. There are 15 residues in the CDR3. CDR3 bases read: TGTGCCAGCAGTCCCTCCAGGGGAACGGACACTGAA. This translates into CASSPSRGTDTE. The whole CDR3 sequence reads CASSPSRGTDTEAFF.

With respect to this clone: The CDR3 end lies 3 residues beyond the end of the read and is filled in from the germline J gene. The V call is TRBV4-1, the J call TRBJ1-5; perhaps TRBD1 as D (5 bases). CDR3 length: 15 residues. The V end was cut by 1 base, the J end by 2 bases, with 9 bases between. CDR1 is MGHRA, CDR2 YSYEKL, per germline. Incomplete CDR3 DNA: TGCGCCAGCAGCCAAGTTAGCAGGGGCAATCAGCCC. As protein: CASSQVSRGNQP. The whole CDR3 reads CASSQVSRGNQPQHF.

On this clone itself: The CDR3 extends 3 residues past the end of the read, so its final part is completed from the germline J gene. The gene calls are TRBV2 and TRBJ2-2, with a tentative D call TRBD1 (5 bases). CDR3 length: 15 amino acids. Trimming cost V 7 bases and J 0 bases, with 12 bases left between them. CDR1 and CDR2 (germline): SNHLY, FYNNEI. The sequenced part of the CDR3 DNA is TGTGCCAGCACCAAGGACACTGCGAACACCGGGGAG. Protein product: CASTKDTANTGE. The entire CDR3 protein is CASTKDTANTGELFF.

Note on this clone: Read data end 3 residues before the CDR3 end; the end is taken from the germline J gene. The chain recombines TRBV7-9 with TRBJ1-1; tentative D call: TRBD1 (5 bases). The CDR3 extends over 13 amino acids. V was pared by 11 bases and J by 5 bases, with 18 bases between. In germline, CDR1 is SEHNR, CDR2 FQNEAQ (reference sequence). The part of the CDR3 DNA that was read is TGTGCCGTCGTAGACAGACCGTGGACTGAA. It translates to CAVVDRPWTE. The whole CDR3 protein reads CAVVDRPWTEAFF.

Regarding this clone: The sequenced fragment ends 3 residues before the CDR3 boundary, so the rest is inferred from the germline J gene. The rearrangement links TRBV11-2 to TRBJ2-7; D perhaps matches TRBD1 (5 bases). This CDR3 has 13 residues. Per germline, CDR1 SGHAT and CDR2 FQNNGV. V was trimmed by 4 bases and J by 2 bases, leaving 9 bases between them. This CDR3 is CASSSRQTYEQYF. CDR3 DNA, as far as it was read: TGTGCCAGCAGCTCTCGACAGACCTACGAG.

As to this clone: Read coverage stops 3 residues before the CDR3 terminus; the germline J gene supplies the remainder. The chain links TRBV27 to TRBJ1-1; no clear D. Germline V gene sequence: CDR1 MNHEY, CDR2 SMNVEV (reference sequence). The CDR3 runs 13 residues. V lost 3 bases and J 3 bases, leaving 8 bases between the germline ends. CDR3 sequence reads: CASSFKRDTEAFF. The covered CDR3 bases are TGTGCCAGCAGTTTTAAAAGGGACACTGAA.

In the case of this clone: The read terminates 3 residues ahead of where the CDR3 ends, so the germline J gene completes it. The rearrangement uses TRBV2 and TRBJ2-3; D unclear. The CDR3 has 12 amino acids. From germline, CDR1 is SNHLY and CDR2 FYNNEI. V was shortened by 5 bases and J by 0 bases, with 3 bases between the two germline ends. Incomplete CDR3 DNA: TGTGCCAGCAGTCCAAGCACAGATACG. Protein: CASSPSTDT. The full CDR3 protein is CASSPSTDTQYF.

On this clone itself: The read terminates 3 residues ahead of where the CDR3 ends, so the germline J gene completes it. The chain uses TRBV6-2 or TRBV6-3 and TRBJ2-1; TRBD1 or TRBD2 may be the D gene (5 bases each). V lost 8 bases and J 1 base, leaving 18 bases between the germline ends. Looked up from germline, CDR1 is MNHEY and CDR2 is SVGEGT. The CDR3 is 16 residues long. The CDR3 loop is CASEGPRARSYNEQFF. The part of the CDR3 DNA that was read is TGTGCCAGCGAGGGGCCCCGGGCCCGGTCCTACAATGAG.

Worth noting for this clone: Coverage ceases 3 residues before the CDR3 finishes, and the germline J gene fills in the end. The chain recombines TRBV5-1 with TRBJ2-3, with unresolved D. In germline, CDR1 is SGHRS, CDR2 YFSETQ. V was pared by 0 bases and J by 1 base, with 3 bases between. This CDR3 spans 13 amino acids. CDR3 DNA (partial): TGCGCCAGCAGCTTGGTAGGCACAGATACG. Translating it yields CASSLVGTDT. The full CDR3 sequence reads CASSLVGTDTQYF.

A remark on this clone: The CDR3 is cut off 3 residues early in the read; its end comes from the germline J gene. The chain recombines TRBV5-1 with TRBJ2-7; 9 bases match TRBD1. CDR1 is SGHRS and CDR2 is YFSETQ in the germline V gene. The junction had 7 bases not matched to a gene; V was cut back by 0 bases and J by 6 bases. The CDR3 spans 15 residues. CDR3 DNA (partial): TGCGCCAGCAGCTTGGAAACCGGGACAGGGTCCGAG. Translated: CASSLETGTGSE. The whole CDR3 is CASSLETGTGSEQYF.

Worth noting for this clone: The read terminates 3 residues before the CDR3 end, so the remaining end is supplied by the germline J gene. The chain links TRBV20-1 to TRBJ2-3, with a possible D match to TRBD2 (6 bases). Germline values: CDR1 DFQATT, CDR2 SNEGSKA (reference sequence). The CDR3 spans 15 residues. V was cut by 0 bases and J by 4 bases, with 14 bases left in between. CDR3 region: CSARDYTGAADTQYF. The sequenced CDR3 bases are TGCAGTGCTAGAGATTACACGGGAGCGGCAGATACG.

Notes on this clone: The CDR3 goes on 3 residues after the read ends, and that part is filled in from the germline J gene. The chain combines TRBV5-1 with TRBJ2-6, with D perhaps matching TRBD1 (5 bases). The CDR3 is 16 amino acids. Germline V CDR1 and CDR2: SGHRS, YFSETQ. The V end was cut by 4 bases, the J end by 0 bases, with 11 bases between. The CDR3 spells CASSQGVRSGANVLTF. Incomplete CDR3 DNA: TGCGCCAGCAGCCAAGGGGTCCGCTCTGGGGCCAACGTC.

Turning to this clone: Sequencing ends 3 residues short of the CDR3 end; the germline J gene provides the rest. The sample has other DNA sequences that encode this CDR3 too. This chain joins TRBV7-9 and TRBJ2-5; 9 bases align to TRBD1. The V segment lost 5 bases and the J segment 5 bases; nucleotides outside the gene matches: 6. Germline assignment: CDR1 SEHNR and CDR2 FQNEAQ (reference sequence). The CDR3 is 14 residues long. The CDR3 protein is CASSPGQGGETQYF. The covered CDR3 bases are TGTGCCAGCAGCCCGGGACAGGGAGGCGAGACC.

The part of the CDR3 DNA that was read is TGTGCCAGCAGCCCGGACTCAGCCCACAATGAG. This sequence encodes CASSPDSAHNE. The full CDR3 protein is CASSPDSAHNEQFF. The rearrangement joins TRBV7-9 to TRBJ2-1; TRBD2 is a possible D gene (5 bases). The read falls 3 residues short of the CDR3 end, and the missing part is taken from the germline J gene. Germline CDR1 reads SEHNR; CDR2 reads FQNEAQ (reference sequence). CDR3 size: 14 residues. The V end was cut by 5 bases, the J end by 5 bases, with 13 bases between.

As for this clone: Read data end 3 residues before the CDR3 end; the end is taken from the germline J gene. V usage is TRBV2 and J usage is TRBJ1-1; the D is unclear. CDR1 is SNHLY, CDR2 FYNNEI, per germline. Trimming stripped 8 bases from V and 6 bases from J, with 7 bases between. The CDR3 loop spans 10 amino acids. The CDR3 here is CASGQAEAFF. The CDR3 bases that were read are TGTGCCAGCGGGCAGGCTGAA.

Points on this clone: The CDR3 end falls 3 residues outside the read, so it is completed with the germline J gene. The chain has TRBV24-1 and TRBJ2-2; D is perhaps TRBD1 (5 bases). Trimming left V 8 bases short and J 3 bases short, with 9 bases between. The CDR3 length is 13 residues. Germline lookup yields CDR1 KGHDR and CDR2 SFDVKD. CDR3 amino acids: CATTAGHTGELFF. The sequenced part of the CDR3 DNA is TGTGCCACCACGGCAGGGCACACCGGGGAG.

With respect to this clone: The sequenced fragment ends 3 residues before the CDR3 boundary, so the rest is inferred from the germline J gene. The chain links TRBV19 to TRBJ1-1, with D unclear. The CDR3 is 14 amino acids. V lost 3 bases and J 1 base, leaving 9 bases between the germline ends. Germline CDR1 is LNHDA and CDR2 is SQIVND (reference sequence). The sequenced part of the CDR3 DNA is TGTGCCAGTAGTATCCGCAGCGCGAACACTGAA. Its translation: CASSIRSANTE. The CDR3 reads in full as CASSIRSANTEAFF.

Details on this clone: The CDR3 is cut off 3 residues early in the read; its end comes from the germline J gene. V gene TRBV25-1 combines with J gene TRBJ2-7, with 11 positions matching TRBD2. This CDR3 has 15 residues. V shed 2 bases, J shed 2 bases, and the junction held 2 bases outside the gene matches. Per the germline V gene, CDR1 is MGHDK and CDR2 is SYGVNS. This CDR3 is CASSEETSGTYEQYF. Incomplete CDR3 DNA: TGTGCCAGCAGTGAAGAGACTAGCGGGACCTACGAG.

Concerning this clone: The observed sequence ends 3 residues before the CDR3 terminus, with the missing tail filled in from the germline J gene. This chain uses TRBV5-1 with TRBJ2-3; 14 bases match TRBD2. Looked up from germline, CDR1 is SGHRS and CDR2 is YFSETQ. The CDR3 contains 14 residues. V shed 4 bases, J shed 7 bases, and the junction held 2 bases outside the gene matches. CDR3 DNA (partial): TGCGCCAGCAGCGGGACTAGCGGGGGACATACG. Amino acid sequence: CASSGTSGGHT. The CDR3 as a whole reads CASSGTSGGHTQYF.

With regard to this clone: The DNA ends 3 residues before the CDR3 does, and the rest of the CDR3 is filled in from the germline J gene. This chain links TRBV18 with TRBJ1-6; tentative D call: TRBD1 (6 bases). CDR1 and CDR2 (germline): KGHSH, LQKENI. V lost 6 bases and J lost 4, with 10 bases in between. The CDR3 spans 14 residues. CDR3 sequence reads: CASSSRGYNSPLHF. The CDR3 bases that were read are TGTGCCAGCTCGTCCAGGGGTTATAATTCACCC.

Points on this clone: Coverage ceases 3 residues before the CDR3 finishes, and the germline J gene fills in the end. This rearrangement joins TRBV7-2 to TRBJ1-1; D gene ambiguous. Between the trimmed V and J ends, which lost 3 bases and 1 base, there was a span of 9 bases. CDR1 is SGHTA, CDR2 FQGNSA, per germline. The CDR3 is made up of 14 amino acids. CDR3 amino acids: CASSLMTPNTEAFF. The sequenced part of the CDR3 DNA is TGTGCCAGCAGCTTGATGACACCGAACACTGAA.

Concerning this clone itself: The read terminates 3 residues before the CDR3 end, so the remaining end is supplied by the germline J gene. The chain recombines TRBV12-3 or TRBV12-4 with TRBJ2-5, with TRBD1 matching over 11 bases. V was clipped by 8 bases and J by 5 bases; unmatched bases: 4. The CDR3 sequence is 13 residues long. This CDR3 reads CASGQGAGETQYF. The sequenced CDR3 bases are TGTGCCAGCGGACAGGGGGCAGGGGAGACC.

The CDR3 is CASSGTDHTDTQYF. CDR3 bases read: TGTGCCAGCAGTGGGACAGACCACACAGATACG. V is TRBV2 and J is TRBJ2-3; possibly TRBD1 for D (6 bases). The missing CDR3 end, 3 residues past where the read stops, is filled in from the germline J gene. CDR3 length: 14 amino acids. V lost 4 bases, J lost 2 bases, and 10 bases lay in between. Germline CDR1 SNHLY, CDR2 FYNNEI.

As for this clone: The sequenced fragment ends 3 residues before the CDR3 boundary, so the rest is inferred from the germline J gene. This sequence joins TRBV29-1 and TRBJ2-2, with D perhaps TRBD1 (6 bases). Trimming removed 5 bases from V and 8 bases from J, with 9 bases in between. Germline CDR1 reads SQVTM; CDR2 reads ANQGSEA. CDR3 length: 11 residues. This CDR3 is CSVSGVGELFF. The sequenced part of the CDR3 DNA is TGCAGCGTTTCAGGGGTAGGGGAG.

Turning to this clone: The CDR3 end is not reached by the read, which stops 3 residues before it; the germline J gene fills it in. The V call is TRBV15, the J call TRBJ2-7; D is unresolved. V lost 0 bases and J 4 bases, leaving 13 bases between the germline ends. This CDR3 is built from 15 residues. Per the germline V gene, CDR1 is LNHNV and CDR2 is YYDKDF (reference sequence). This chain's CDR3 is CATSRDLGSAYEQYF. Incomplete CDR3 DNA: TGTGCCACCAGCAGAGATCTCGGGTCCGCTTACGAG.

As concerns this clone: The read finishes 3 residues shy of the CDR3 end, and the germline J gene is used to complete it. This rearrangement joins TRBV28 to TRBJ2-7; tentatively, D is TRBD2 (5 bases). The germline gives CDR1 MDHEN, CDR2 SYDVKM. The CDR3 is 15 amino acids. Trimming took off 4 bases at V and 4 bases at J, with 17 bases between the two ends. Partial CDR3 DNA: TGTGCCAGCAGTTCCGGGCCAATTAAGCGGTACGAG. Protein sequence: CASSSGPIKRYE. The entire CDR3 protein reads CASSSGPIKRYEQYF.

Comments on this clone: The CDR3 end falls 3 residues outside the read, so it is completed with the germline J gene. V and J are TRBV6-7 and TRBJ1-6; 8 bases map to TRBD1. TRBV6-7 qualifies as an ORF whose function is uncertain. The CDR3 covers 17 residues. Trimming at V came to 2 bases and at J to 3 bases, leaving 6 bases not matched to a gene. The CDR3 is CASSYPTGAFYNSPLHF. The CDR3 bases that were read are TGTGCCAGCAGTTACCCGACAGGGGCCTTCTATAATTCACCC.

A word on this clone: The CDR3 end falls 3 residues outside the read, so it is completed with the germline J gene. The chain joins TRBV5-6 to TRBJ2-1; 8 bases are a match to TRBD2. Germline loops: CDR1 SGHDT, CDR2 YYEEEE. V shed 0 bases, J shed 5 bases, and the junction held 4 bases outside the gene matches. This CDR3 has 15 residues. CDR3 sequence: CASSLATSGHNEQFF. CDR3 DNA (partial): TGTGCCAGCAGCTTGGCCACTAGCGGTCACAATGAG.